The 27 T cell receptor beta chains below were found in one sample sequenced in a study of shared clonotypes between healthy human individuals (dated by TCRdb to 2020 to 2022). The library relied on the immunoSEQ multiplex PCR assay. TCRdb took over this immuneACCESS table, retaining in-frame rearrangements with V and J assigned. Such tables are incomplete; in checked studies, under half of the missing clones stem from an unresolved V gene, and the remainder is unexplained. The sample data list about 1.5 million clones, and under 99% of these were observed just once. Approximately 0.44% of the sample is held by the ten biggest clonotypes. The sample taken for sequencing was naive CD4+ T cells sorted from blood. What the cell subset or site label conveys for this sample: CD45RA+ positively selected. The receptors shown here come from a man aged 25-40 years in good health.

The chain has TRBV5-1 and TRBJ2-7, with TRBD1 matching over 9 bases. The germline CDR1 and CDR2 sequences are SGHRS and YFSETQ. The trim removed 3 bases at V and 1 base at J, leaving 5 bases unmatched. This CDR3 contains 15 residues. The CDR3 spells CASSSGTGLSYEQYF. DNA for the CDR3: TGCGCCAGCAGCTCCGGGACAGGGCTGTCCTACGAGCAGTACTTC.

This clone was counted once. The V gene is TRBV5-4, the J gene TRBJ2-3; perhaps TRBD2 as D (6 bases). The V gene lost 6 bases and the J gene lost 6 bases, with 17 bases spanning the gap. The length of the CDR3 is 14 residues. The germline CDR1 and CDR2 sequences are SGHNT and YYREEE (reference sequence). CDR3 loop: CASTSTRGSDTQYF. The CDR3 region has the DNA TGTGCCAGCACCTCGACTAGGGGATCGGATACGCAGTATTTT.

The chain links TRBV7-9 to TRBJ2-7; possible D gene TRBD2, 5 bases. Trimming removed 0 bases from V and 4 bases from J, with 19 bases in between. Germline CDR1 is SEHNR and CDR2 is FQNEAQ (reference sequence). CDR3 size: 17 residues. The DNA of the CDR3 is TGTGCCAGCAGCTTAGCGGGGATTGGGCCTAGGGAGTACGAGCAGTACTTC. This sequence encodes CASSLAGIGPREYEQYF.

This clone appeared once. V and J are TRBV28 and TRBJ2-7; D unclear. CDR1 is MDHEN and CDR2 is SYDVKM in the germline V gene. The CDR3 is 13 amino acids. Trimming removed 3 bases at V and 1 base at J, with 7 bases between. This CDR3 is CASSFTVSYEQYF. The CDR3 nucleotides read TGTGCCAGCAGTTTTACCGTATCCTACGAGCAGTACTTC.

The chain joins TRBV6-5 to TRBJ2-7; 8 nucleotides agree with TRBD2. J gave up 4 bases and V 0 bases, and 8 bases lay outside the gene matches. The CDR3 is made up of 16 amino acids. Germline CDR1 is MNHEY and CDR2 is SVGAGI. The CDR3 DNA follows: TGTGCCAGCAGTTACTCAGGGAGCGGGAGACCATACGAGCAGTACTTC. Encoded protein: CASSYSGSGRPYEQYF.

This clone was seen a single time. This chain joins TRBV2 and TRBJ2-5; D is unresolved. Germline V gene sequence: CDR1 SNHLY, CDR2 FYNNEI. Trimming took 3 bases from V and 4 from J, leaving 9 bases between them. The CDR3 loop spans 13 amino acids. The CDR3 loop reads CASSDVTLETQYF. In nucleotides, the CDR3 is TGTGCCAGCAGTGATGTCACTTTAGAGACCCAGTACTTC.

This sequence joins TRBV11-3 and TRBJ2-3, with D perhaps TRBD2 (5 bases). Trimming removed 0 bases from V and 5 bases from J, with 21 bases in between. This CDR3 comprises 18 residues. CDR1 SGHNT and CDR2 YENEEA come from the germline V gene. The chain's CDR3 is CASSLDARSGWGLDTQYF. CDR3 coding DNA: TGTGCCAGCAGCTTAGATGCCCGGAGCGGCTGGGGTTTAGATACGCAGTATTTT.

The chain joins TRBV7-9 to TRBJ2-3, with 10 nucleotides matching TRBD2. The V gene end was trimmed by 5 bases and the J gene end by 0 bases; junction bases not matched to a gene: 2. This CDR3 is 15 amino acids long. Per the germline V gene, CDR1 is SEHNR and CDR2 is FQNEAQ (reference sequence). The CDR3 sequence: CASSPSGSSTDTQYF. The CDR3 DNA sequence: TGTGCCAGCAGCCCTAGCGGGAGCAGCACAGATACGCAGTATTTT.

This chain joins TRBV5-6 and TRBJ2-7; D is unresolved. Germline V gene sequence: CDR1 SGHDT, CDR2 YYEEEE. This CDR3 comprises 11 residues. Trimming cost V 4 bases and J 2 bases, with 4 bases left between them. The CDR3 here is CASSTPYEQYF. Written as DNA, the CDR3 is TGTGCCAGCAGCACCCCCTACGAGCAGTACTTC. Full variable domain (rest looked up from reference TRBV5-6 and TRBJ2-7): DAGVTQSPTHLIKTRGQQVTLRCSPKSGHDTVSWYQQALGQGPQFIFQYYEEEERQRGNFPDRFSGHQFPNYSSELNVNALLLGDSALYLCASSTPYEQYFGPGTRLTVT.

The chain recombines TRBV23-1 with TRBJ2-7, with 12 bases aligning to TRBD1. TRBV23-1 is known as an ORF, though its function is uncertain. This CDR3 is built from 21 residues. With V trimmed by 7 bases and J by 4 bases, 26 bases remained unmatched. The CDR3 DNA follows: TGCGCCAGCACCCGAACCCGAGGGGGGACGCGACGGGACAGGGGGCTATACGAGCAGTACTTC. Translating it yields CASTRTRGGTRRDRGLYEQYF.

The chain combines TRBV27 with TRBJ1-4, with D perhaps matching TRBD1 (6 bases). CDR1 is MNHEY and CDR2 is SMNVEV in the germline V gene (reference sequence). The CDR3 covers 17 residues. V was cut by 6 bases and J by 2 bases, with 19 bases left in between. CDR3 sequence: CASRGASWVSTNEKLFF. Here the CDR3 DNA reads TGTGCCAGCAGGGGGGCGTCTTGGGTTTCGACTAATGAAAAACTGTTTTTT.

The genes are TRBV7-9 and TRBJ2-3; D is undetermined. Germline V CDR1 and CDR2: SEHNR, FQNEAQ (reference sequence). There are 13 residues in the CDR3. Trimming removed 7 bases at V and 0 bases at J, with 8 bases between. CDR3 region: CASNPGSTDTQYF. CDR3 nucleotide sequence: TGTGCCAGCAACCCCGGGAGCACAGATACGCAGTATTTT.

This rearrangement joins TRBV4-1 to TRBJ1-5, with a possible D match to TRBD1 (5 bases). The CDR3 is 16 amino acids. V was cut by 3 bases and J by 6 bases, with 18 bases left in between. The germline gives CDR1 MGHRA, CDR2 YSYEKL. CDR3 protein: CASSQSLGVLVQPQHF. The CDR3 bases are TGCGCCAGCAGCCAGTCTCTGGGGGTTTTAGTTCAGCCCCAGCATTTT.

Of note for this clone: Other DNA variants within this sample encode the same CDR3. V and J are TRBV18 and TRBJ2-7, with D perhaps being TRBD1 or TRBD2 (5 bases each). The V end lost 3 bases, the J end lost 0 bases, and 9 bases lay between the germline ends. CDR1 and CDR2 from the germline V gene are KGHSH and LQKENI. The CDR3 is 14 amino acids. The CDR3 DNA is TGTGCCAGCTCACCCAGGGACGGCTCCTACGAGCAGTACTTC. Its protein is CASSPRDGSYEQYF.

In its sample, this clone was seen once. The rearrangement joins TRBV10-3 to TRBJ2-7; D gene ambiguous. Germline CDR1 reads ENHRY; CDR2 reads SYGVKD. CDR3 length: 18 residues. V lost 0 bases and J lost 3, with 21 bases in between. The CDR3 DNA sequence: TGTGCCATCAGTGAGTCCACCGTGAGGTATAGCAGTAGCTACGAGCAGTACTTC. The encoded protein is CAISESTVRYSSSYEQYF.

The chain combines TRBV2 with TRBJ2-3, with D maybe TRBD1 (6 bases). The CDR3 runs to 17 residues. Per germline, CDR1 SNHLY and CDR2 FYNNEI. Trimming took off 6 bases at V and 2 bases at J, with 21 bases between the two ends. CDR3 in amino acids: CASRGQGRGWNTDTQYF. The CDR3 DNA reads TGTGCCAGCAGAGGCCAGGGGAGAGGGTGGAACACAGATACGCAGTATTTT.

V and J are TRBV21-1 and TRBJ2-5; the D call of TRBD2 is as the table states it, not checked on the DNA. TRBV21-1 is classified as a pseudogene. The CDR3 is 18 residues long. Here the CDR3 DNA reads TGTGCCAGCAGCAAAGCTCGGGGGAGCGGGAGGGAACGAGAGACCCAGTACTTC. Residues: CASSKARGSGRERETQYF.

This sequence joins TRBV5-1 and TRBJ2-7, with D perhaps being TRBD1 or TRBD2 (6 bases each). Trimming removed 0 bases from V and 2 bases from J, with 12 bases in between. Germline CDR1 is SGHRS and CDR2 is YFSETQ. CDR3 length equals 15 residues. DNA of the CDR3: TGCGCCAGCAGCTTGGCCGGGGGCTCCGCCTACGAGCAGTACTTC. It codes for CASSLAGGSAYEQYF.

This rearrangement joins TRBV9 to TRBJ2-3; 10 bases are shared with TRBD2. Trimming took 3 bases from V and 3 from J; bases not matched to a gene: 1. The CDR3 contains 14 residues. Germline CDR1 and CDR2: SGDLS and YYNGEE. Written as DNA, the CDR3 is TGTGCCAGCAGCGGTAGCGGGAGGACAGATACGCAGTATTTT. Protein product: CASSGSGRTDTQYF.

The rearrangement links TRBV7-9 to TRBJ2-1; 13 nucleotides line up with TRBD2. V gave up 7 bases and J gave up 6 bases; unmatched junction bases: 6. Germline CDR1 and CDR2: SEHNR and FQNEAQ (reference sequence). This CDR3 comprises 15 residues. CDR3 region: CASIGTSGRANEQFF. As DNA, the CDR3 is TGTGCCAGCATCGGAACTAGCGGGAGGGCCAATGAGCAGTTCTTC.

The rearrangement links TRBV6-6 to TRBJ2-7; tentative D call: TRBD1 (6 bases). V was shortened by 6 bases and J by 6 bases, with 18 bases between the two germline ends. This CDR3 region has 14 residues. Looked up from germline, CDR1 is MNHNY and CDR2 is SVGAGI (reference sequence). The CDR3 DNA follows: TGTGCCAGCAGCCCCACTAGGGGACAAGGCGAGCAGTACTTC. It codes for CASSPTRGQGEQYF.

The chain carries TRBV7-9 and TRBJ1-4; no definite D call. Trimming pared 1 base from V and 3 bases from J, leaving 9 bases between. The CDR3 totals 15 residues. CDR1 and CDR2 (germline): SEHNR, FQNEAQ (reference sequence). The CDR3 spells CASSLGASANEKLFF. As DNA, the CDR3 is TGTGCCAGCAGCTTAGGGGCTTCGGCTAATGAAAAACTGTTTTTT. Combining the CDR3 with reference TRBV7-9 and TRBJ1-4 gives the whole variable domain DTGVSQNPRHKITKRGQNVTFRCDPISEHNRLYWYRQTLGQGPEFLTYFQNEAQLEKSRLLSDRFSAERPKGSFSTLEIQRTEQGDSAMYLCASSLGASANEKLFFGSGTQLSVL.

The chain uses TRBV5-1 and TRBJ1-2; the match to TRBD1 covers 9 bases. From germline, CDR1 is SGHRS and CDR2 YFSETQ. The CDR3 loop spans 13 amino acids. The V gene end was trimmed by 4 bases and the J gene end by 6 bases; junction bases not matched to a gene: 4. The CDR3 loop reads CASSGGQGHGYTF. The CDR3 DNA reads TGCGCCAGCAGCGGAGGACAGGGGCATGGCTACACCTTC.

The rearrangement links TRBV4-3 to TRBJ2-7; 9 positions agree with TRBD1. Germline V gives CDR1 LGHNA, CDR2 YSLEER. CDR3 size: 15 residues. V lost 0 bases, J lost 3 bases, and 3 bases stayed unmatched. As DNA, the CDR3 is TGCGCCAGCAGCCAAGAGGGACAGGGCATCTACGAGCAGTACTTC. It codes for CASSQEGQGIYEQYF.

V and J are TRBV5-1 and TRBJ2-7, with 8 bases aligning to TRBD2. This CDR3 region has 16 residues. The V gene's germline CDR1 is SGHRS and CDR2 YFSETQ. Losses at the gene ends were 0 bases for V and 2 bases for J; bases not matched to a gene: 7. CDR3 in amino acids: CASSLDPAGVAYEQYF. DNA of the CDR3: TGCGCCAGCAGCTTGGATCCAGCGGGAGTCGCCTACGAGCAGTACTTC.

In DNA, the CDR3 is TGCGCCAGCAGCCAAGGTCGAGCCTACACTGAAGCTTTCTTT. This gives the protein CASSQGRAYTEAFF. This chain joins TRBV4-3 and TRBJ1-1; D is unclear. Germline CDR1 is LGHNA and CDR2 is YSLEER. The germline V and J ends were trimmed by 1 base and 3 bases, with 9 bases remaining between them. This CDR3 contains 14 residues.

This chain connects TRBV28 to TRBJ2-1, with 13 nucleotides matching TRBD2. The CDR3 extends over 17 amino acids. With 5 bases clipped from V and 0 bases from J, the junction kept 4 bases outside the gene matches. CDR1 is MDHEN and CDR2 is SYDVKM in the germline V gene. The CDR3 spells CASSTGLAGVSYNEQFF. DNA for the CDR3: TGTGCCAGCAGTACCGGACTAGCGGGGGTCTCCTACAATGAGCAGTTCTTC. Combining the CDR3 with reference TRBV28 and TRBJ2-1 gives the whole variable domain DVKVTQSSRYLVKRTGEKVFLECVQDMDHENMFWYRQDPGLGLRLIYFSYDVKMKEKGDIPEGYSVSREKKERFSLILESASTNQTSMYLCASSTGLAGVSYNEQFFGPGTRLTVL.